Listed here are 9 T cell receptor beta chains from one sample, sequenced in a study of regulatory T cells in long-lasting Graves disease. Time point denoted: newly diagnosed GD, antithyroid drugs for less than 3 months. The TCR library was made from RNA that had been extracted from PBMCs in TRIzol. Assembly of TCR beta libraries relied on iRepertoire HTBI primers together with Arm-PCR of CDR3 regions. In TCRdb, the multiplex PCR reads were re-called with MiXCR into one record per CDR3 protein. The sample contains 350,000 to 400,000 distinct CDR3 sequences, 15% of which appear only once. The material sequenced was peripheral blood mononuclear cells (PBMCs), taken at new diagnosis, from a patient treated with antithyroid drugs. The source of these receptors is a female donor with Graves disease.

With respect to this clonotype: This probably arose from a read error, given a far larger clone one base away. V and J are TRBV7-2 and TRBJ2-1, with 9 bases that match TRBD2. CDR3 length equals 17 residues. Germline V CDR1 and CDR2: SGHTA, FQGNSA. CDR3 bases: TGTGCCAGCAGCCTGACTAGCGGCCGGAGCTCCCACAATGAGCAGTTCTTC. Translated, it gives CASSLTSGRSSHNEQFF.

This clonotype was counted ten times or more. V usage is TRBV30 and J usage is TRBJ2-7; TRBD1 might be the D (6 bases). Trimming shortened V by 2 bases and J by 2 bases, and 10 bases separated the two germline ends. The CDR3 totals 13 residues. Germline V CDR1 and CDR2: GTSNPN, SVGIG (reference sequence). DNA of the CDR3: TGTGCCTGGAGTAAGGACAGCCCCTACGAGCAGTACTTC. Translated, it gives CAWSKDSPYEQYF. Full variable domain (missing parts from reference TRBV30 and TRBJ2-7): SQTIHQWPATLVQPVGSPLSLECTVEGTSNPNLYWYRQAAGRGLQLLFYSVGIGQISSEVPQNLSASRPQDRQFILSSKKLLLSDSGFYLCAWSKDSPYEQYFGPGTRLTVT.

The rearrangement joins TRBV28 to TRBJ2-7; TRBD2 matches at 12 bases. The CDR3 length is 16 residues. The germline V gene encodes CDR1 MDHEN and CDR2 SYDVKM. V trimming: 0 bases; J trimming: 4 bases; junction bases outside the gene matches: 4. This CDR3 reads CASSLWKLAGGYEQYF. CDR3 nucleotides: TGTGCCAGCAGTTTATGGAAACTAGCGGGGGGTTACGAGCAGTACTTC.

The rearrangement joins TRBV14 to TRBJ1-1; weak D call: TRBD1 (6 bases). Germline V gene sequence: CDR1 SGHDN, CDR2 FVKESK. V shed 6 bases and J shed 1 base, with 12 bases lying between them. CDR3 size: 14 residues. DNA for the CDR3: TGTGCCAGCAGGCTACCGGGACAGAACACTGAAGCTTTCTTT. It codes for CASRLPGQNTEAFF.

This clonotype was counted only a few times. The CDR3 nucleotides read TGTGCCAGCAGCTCACTACAAGGCAATCAGCCCCAGCATTTT. As protein: CASSSLQGNQPQHF. V gene TRBV5-5 combines with J gene TRBJ1-5, with no clear D. Germline CDR1 is SGHKS and CDR2 is YYEKEE (reference sequence). This CDR3 contains 14 residues. V gave up 3 bases and J gave up 2 bases, with 9 bases separating them.

This clonotype was seen ten or more times. This chain connects TRBV7-9 to TRBJ2-5; D could derive from TRBD1 or TRBD2 (6 bases each). From germline, CDR1 is SEHNR and CDR2 FQNEAQ (reference sequence). V lost 5 bases to trimming and J lost 4 bases, with 17 bases between them. The CDR3 has 15 amino acids. The CDR3 spells CASSQNRVGGETQYF. The CDR3 nucleotides are TGTGCCAGCAGCCAAAACAGGGTCGGGGGAGAGACCCAGTACTTC.

This clonotype was counted a few times. The junction does not match germline at one end; this may be a read error. This chain uses TRBV6-5 with TRBJ2-7; D is undetermined. This CDR3 has 13 amino acids. The germline V gene has CDR1 MNHEY and CDR2 SVGAGI. CDR3 DNA sequence: TGCGCCAGCAGTTCTCCGGGCTCCTACGAGCAGTACTTC. This codes for CASSSPGSYEQYF.

At least ten counts were recorded for this clonotype. The rearrangement joins TRBV20-1 to TRBJ2-5, with 13 nucleotides matching TRBD2. Germline V gene sequence: CDR1 DFQATT, CDR2 SNEGSKA (reference sequence). This CDR3 spans 15 amino acids. After removal of 0 bases from V and 4 bases from J, the junction contained 2 bases not matched to a gene. The CDR3 DNA follows: TGCAGTGCTAGAGAACTAGCGGGGGGGCCAGAGACCCAGTACTTC. It translates to CSARELAGGPETQYF.

This clonotype was recorded once. This could be a read error, since a much larger clone is one nucleotide away. The rearrangement links TRBV6-5 to TRBJ1-3, with D unresolved. The CDR3 length is 15 residues. From germline, CDR1 is MNHEY and CDR2 SVGAGI. V lost 2 bases to trimming and J lost 0 bases, with 8 bases between them. CDR3 protein: CASSYAQSSGNTIYF. Here the CDR3 DNA reads TGTGCCAGCAGTTACGCACAGAGCTCTGGAAACACCATATATTTT.